A single sample gave rise to the 19 T cell receptor beta chains below, sequenced in a study of cytomegalovirus exposure and HLA in healthy donors. Vbeta (60) and Jbeta (13) primers were used in the PCR. Sequenced by immunoSEQ multiplex PCR; TCRdb stores in-frame clones only, minus some. Counted here are approximately 170,000 clones, over 70% occurring once; the ten biggest clones make up about 1.5%. Sequenced: PBMCs. The receptors originated from a man between 50 and 59 years old in good health and CMV-seropositive.

The chain has TRBV5-1 and TRBJ2-2; the match to TRBD1 covers 12 bases. This CDR3 has 16 amino acids. Germline V gene lookup returns CDR1 SGHRS and CDR2 YFSETQ. Losses at the gene ends were 4 bases for V and 7 bases for J; bases not matched to a gene: 8. DNA of the CDR3: TGCGCCAGCAGCAAGGGGACAGGGGGCGCGTACGGGGAGCTGTTTTTT. Residues: CASSKGTGGAYGELFF.

The rearrangement uses TRBV7-2 and TRBJ1-5, with 7 bases aligning to TRBD1. The V and J ends lost 4 bases and 0 bases, in that order; junction bases with no gene match: 3. The CDR3 loop spans 15 amino acids. Germline V gives CDR1 SGHTA, CDR2 FQGNSA. In nucleotides, the CDR3 is TGTGCCAGCAGCTGGGACAGAAATAGCAATCAGCCCCAGCATTTT. It encodes CASSWDRNSNQPQHF.

The chain has TRBV19 and TRBJ1-6; 7 positions agree with TRBD1. Germline V gives CDR1 LNHDA, CDR2 SQIVND (reference sequence). The length of the CDR3 is 15 residues. J lost 7 bases, V lost 0 bases, and 3 bases had no gene match. In DNA form, the CDR3 reads TGTGCCAGTAGTATAGATGGACAGGTGAATTCACCCCTCCACTTT. Protein: CASSIDGQVNSPLHF.

This clone was recorded once. CDR3 DNA: TGTGCCAGCAGGGCCGACAGTGGTGGCTACACCTTC. It translates to CASRADSGGYTF. V gene TRBV6-1 combines with J gene TRBJ1-2, with D possibly matching TRBD1 (5 bases). V lost 6 bases to trimming and J lost 7 bases, with 12 bases between them. The length of the CDR3 is 12 residues. CDR1 MNHNS and CDR2 SASEGT come from the germline V gene.

The chain employs TRBV6-1 and TRBJ2-5; a weak D match, TRBD1 (5 bases). Germline CDR1 and CDR2: MNHNS and SASEGT. The ends were cut back, 4 bases at V and 2 bases at J, with 14 bases in the middle. The CDR3 loop spans 15 amino acids. CDR3 nucleotide sequence: TGTGCCAGCAGTGGCTTACAAGGGGCTCAAGAGACCCAGTACTTC. Translation gives CASSGLQGAQETQYF.

This chain links TRBV30 with TRBJ1-4, with D unclear. V was cut by 4 bases and J by 0 bases, with 12 bases left in between. The CDR3 loop spans 15 amino acids. Germline V gives CDR1 GTSNPN, CDR2 SVGIG (reference sequence). CDR3 nucleotide sequence: TGTGCCTGGATTCCTATCTGCTCAACTAATGAAAAACTGTTTTTT. Translation gives CAWIPICSTNEKLFF.

This chain links TRBV5-5 with TRBJ2-2; a weak D match, TRBD2 (6 bases). The CDR3 contains 14 residues. The germline gives CDR1 SGHKS, CDR2 YYEKEE (reference sequence). V was cut by 4 bases and J by 2 bases, with 9 bases left in between. Here the CDR3 DNA reads TGTGCCAGCAGCCTCGGGGGAAACACCGGGGAGCTGTTTTTT. Protein: CASSLGGNTGELFF.

This clone was detected a few times. The J gene is TRBJ2-7, the V gene TRBV7-6; 9 positions match TRBD1. The CDR3 totals 16 residues. The germline CDR1 and CDR2 sequences are SGHVS and FNYEAQ. V lost 5 bases, J lost 0 bases, and 8 bases stayed unmatched. DNA for the CDR3: TGTGCCAGCAGCCTTGAACGACAGGGGGTCTCCTACGAGCAGTACTTC. Its translation is CASSLERQGVSYEQYF.

The chain carries TRBV5-6 and TRBJ2-7; weak D call: TRBD2 (6 bases). The CDR3 extends over 13 amino acids. The ends were cut back, 3 bases at V and 5 bases at J, with 12 bases in the middle. Germline V gives CDR1 SGHDT, CDR2 YYEEEE. The CDR3 here is CASSWGTLHEQYF. The DNA for the CDR3 is TGTGCCAGCAGCTGGGGGACTCTCCACGAGCAGTACTTC.

This clone was counted a few times. The chain carries TRBV9 and TRBJ1-1, with D possibly matching TRBD1 (6 bases). Trimming shortened V by 0 bases and J by 1 base, and 37 bases separated the two germline ends. CDR1 and CDR2 (germline): SGDLS, YYNGEE. The CDR3 has 24 amino acids. CDR3 residues: CASSVEPRQGIEYRWQWGNTEAFF. As DNA, the CDR3 is TGTGCCAGCAGCGTAGAGCCCCGGCAGGGGATAGAATACCGGTGGCAGTGGGGGAACACTGAAGCTTTCTTT.

V is TRBV6-5 and J is TRBJ1-2, with 8 bases that match TRBD1. Germline V gives CDR1 MNHEY, CDR2 SVGAGI. The CDR3 has 15 amino acids. The junction had 10 bases not matched to a gene; V was cut back by 2 bases and J by 8 bases. CDR3 nucleotides: TGTGCCAGCAGTTACGGGACAGGCCGGCAGGGGGGCTACACCTTC. Encoded protein: CASSYGTGRQGGYTF.

The count of this clone is one. This chain connects TRBV7-8 to TRBJ1-2, with D possibly matching TRBD1 (5 bases). The CDR3 spans 14 residues. Trimming shortened V by 2 bases and J by 2 bases, and 9 bases separated the two germline ends. Per germline, CDR1 SGHVS and CDR2 FQNEAQ. CDR3: CASSLTDSNYGYTF. The CDR3 DNA sequence: TGTGCCAGCAGCTTAACCGACAGCAACTATGGCTACACCTTC.

The rearrangement links TRBV28 to TRBJ1-5; D call uncertain. Germline V gene lookup returns CDR1 MDHEN and CDR2 SYDVKM. V was cut by 3 bases and J by 2 bases, with 11 bases left in between. CDR3 size: 15 residues. The CDR3 coding sequence is TGTGCCAGCAGTTTGTGGGCGACGGGCAATCAGCCCCAGCATTTT. The encoded protein is CASSLWATGNQPQHF.

The chain combines TRBV6-5 with TRBJ1-1, with D hard to call. Per germline, CDR1 MNHEY and CDR2 SVGAGI. This CDR3 contains 14 residues. Trimming took 4 bases from V and 5 from J, leaving 14 bases between them. The CDR3, as DNA: TGTGCCAGCAGTTTTCGGGGTGGGAGAACTGAAGCTTTCTTT. It yields the protein CASSFRGGRTEAFF.

The gene calls are TRBV5-5 and TRBJ2-6; D ambiguous. This CDR3 spans 17 amino acids. Germline V gene data show CDR1 as SGHKS and CDR2 as YYEKEE (reference sequence). V dropped 4 bases and J dropped 0 bases, with 14 bases sitting between them. The CDR3 protein is CASSPWSLSSGANVLTF. The CDR3, as DNA: TGTGCCAGCAGCCCTTGGTCCCTTAGCTCTGGGGCCAACGTCCTGACTTTC.

The chain employs TRBV11-2 and TRBJ1-5; D is undetermined. Germline V gives CDR1 SGHAT, CDR2 FQNNGV. CDR3 size: 15 residues. V lost 0 bases and J 2 bases, leaving 8 bases between the germline ends. CDR3 coding DNA: TGTGCCAGCAGCTTAGAACGGGAGGGCAATCAGCCCCAGCATTTT. It specifies CASSLEREGNQPQHF.

CDR3 amino acids: CASSLTTGTETQYF. The CDR3 DNA reads TGTGCCAGCTCTCTTACGACAGGCACGGAGACCCAGTACTTC. The chain joins TRBV18 to TRBJ2-5; maybe TRBD1 (6 bases). The V and J ends lost 6 bases and 5 bases respectively, with 16 bases between them. Germline CDR1 is KGHSH and CDR2 is LQKENI. The CDR3 loop spans 14 amino acids.

The rearrangement uses TRBV5-1 and TRBJ2-5, with TRBD1 identical over 10 bases. The CDR3 contains 14 residues. Germline values: CDR1 SGHRS, CDR2 YFSETQ. V lost 4 bases, J lost 2 bases, and 2 bases stayed unmatched. The CDR3 coding sequence is TGCGCCAGCAGCCGGGACAGGGGACAAGAGACCCAGTACTTC. As protein: CASSRDRGQETQYF.

V is TRBV18 and J is TRBJ2-5; 9 positions match TRBD2. Germline V CDR1 and CDR2: KGHSH, LQKENI. This CDR3 is 14 amino acids long. The junction had 7 bases not matched to a gene; V was cut back by 6 bases and J by 5 bases. The CDR3 sequence: CASSQGLAGETQYF. CDR3 in DNA: TGTGCCAGCTCGCAGGGACTAGCAGGGGAGACCCAGTACTTC.